Below are 2 T cell receptor beta chains sequenced from a single sample in a study of T-cell reconstitution after alpha-beta-depleted transplantation in children. Preparing the TCRbeta library involved the use of unique molecular identifiers. From the PCR reads, TCRdb called clonotypes with MiXCR, one entry per CDR3 protein. The table lists 580,000 or so distinct CDR3 sequences, about 21% of them singletons. The input for sequencing was PBMCs, mostly from graft donor cells, taken 360 days after TCRalphabeta/CD19-depleted stem cell transplant. The origin of the receptors is a boy less than two years old who had a stem cell transplant for acute myeloid leukemia, so the T cells may come from the graft donor.

This clonotype has just a few counts. The chain has TRBV12-3 or TRBV12-4 and TRBJ2-6; TRBD1 might be the D (6 bases). The CDR3 contains 15 residues. Deletions cut 5 bases from V and 4 bases from J, with 12 bases between. CDR3 in amino acids: CASSIGQSGANVLTF. As DNA, the CDR3 is TGTGCCAGCAGTATCGGACAGTCAGGGGCCAACGTCCTGACTTTC.

The table lists this clonotype with many counts. The chain couples TRBV7-9 to TRBJ2-1; D unresolved. V was shortened by 1 base and J by 3 bases, with 4 bases between the two germline ends. The length of the CDR3 is 13 residues. Looked up from germline, CDR1 is SEHNR and CDR2 is FQNEAQ (reference sequence). CDR3 protein: CASSLDNYNEQFF. In nucleotides, the CDR3 is TGTGCCAGCAGCTTAGACAACTACAATGAGCAGTTCTTC.